This TCR beta chain was found in a study of shared clonotypes between healthy human individuals (dated by TCRdb to 2020 to 2022). Notes on the research overall: Three men and a couple of women, aged 18 to 49 years, made up the cohort. For each donor, CD4 naive and CD4 memory were each run on three plates, CD8 naive on two plates, and CD8 memory on one plate. To estimate repertoire size and how much clonotype sharing occurs between individuals, the study deeply sequenced the blood TCR repertoires of about 5 healthy adults. Libraries were prepared and TCR repertoires were sequenced by different laboratories using diverse techniques, in order to increase sequencing depth and limit assay-specific biases. Leukapheresis yielded between about 0.85 and 9 billion PBMCs per donor.

The investigation overall reported the following: Based on pairwise subsampling, the degree of clonotype sharing among donors was expected to be affected by sequencing depth. Even with the large sequencing depth, rarefaction of the sorted-subset datasets indicated that sequencing was incomplete. Estimated clonotype richness was generally larger for naive than for memory subsets. Compared with non-shared clonotypes, clonotypes shared by all four sorted-subset donors had higher generation probabilities. The small number of donors limited the genetic and exposure-history diversity represented. Sampling was limited to blood, and TCR repertoires in tissue likely differ from TCR repertoires in blood. Across a few donors, approximately 5% of naive CD4, roughly 3.5% of naive CD8, about 2.3% of memory CD4, and under 0.45% of memory CD8 clonotypes were shared.

Comments on this clone: Its antigen is unknown. The record has no base qualities; no much larger clone is one base away.

Donors were healthy HIV-negative adults with no recently reported acute infections or vaccinations. Only Caucasian adults living in Nashville, Tennessee, USA were represented among the donors. CD4+ T cells were enriched through magnetic negative selection, after which naive cells were positively selected on CD45RA and the remaining negative fraction served as the memory subset. Blood was collected by leukapheresis, and PBMCs were isolated by Ficoll-Histopaque density gradient centrifugation and then cryopreserved in liquid nitrogen vapor phase. Purity and quantity of every magnetically sorted T cell population were checked by analytical flow cytometry. Genomic DNA was isolated from each sorted fraction and quantified by UV absorbance on a Nanodrop 2000c. Reading the germline V gene gives CDR1 KGHSH and CDR2 LQKENI. Taken from cysteine to phenylalanine, the CDR3 has 14 residues. The sequence is cut down to CDR3 DNA, 42 bases in frame from base 1. At the junction V is shortened by 6 bases and J by 7 bases; bases outside the gene matches: 9.

Using the deep immunoSEQ assay, TCR CDR3 regions were amplified from genomic DNA by multiplex PCR. For each cell subset, the extracted genomic DNA was distributed evenly across all wells of several immunoSEQ 96-well plates, and each plate served as one replicate. For sorted subsets, around 200 ng genomic DNA, equal to tens of thousands of T cell genomes, was loaded into each replicate PCR. Purified libraries were quantified with a Qubit 3.0 fluorometer, sized on a Bioanalyzer 2100, and re-quantified with the KAPA Library Quantification kit. Each immunoSEQ 96-well plate was sequenced on its own single-read 150-cycle Illumina NextSeq 550 flow cell. On the study's bioinformatics: Because the immunoSEQ output held only junctional sequences and lacked quality scores, the filtering could not match the filtering applied to full-length reads. Sequences were annotated with PyIR, a Python wrapper for IgBLAST v1.9, using IMGT germline references to assign V/J genes and CDR3. Any read was removed if the V/J assignment was weak (E-value above 1e-6), the CDR3 was missing, or the read contained stop codons, out-of-frame junctions, or ambiguous translated residues. V3J clonotypes were defined by identical inferred V gene, J gene, and CDR3 amino acid sequence. Percentage overlap between repertoires was calculated by dividing the number of shared unique clonotypes by the size of the smaller repertoire. Richness of each repertoire was evaluated using RTK rarefaction, the Chao1 estimator, and Recon v2.1 estimates of unobserved clonotypes. Generation probabilities for all TCRbeta clonotypes obtained by the gDNA method from a handful of donors were computed using OLGA. TCRdb took over this immuneACCESS table, retaining in-frame rearrangements with V and J assigned. Such tables are incomplete; in checked studies, under half of the missing clones stem from an unresolved V gene, and the remainder is unexplained. The D gene and trimming were derived from the DNA, and the V and J assignments and clone size from that table. Here the sample has around 1.6 million clones; around 98% occur a single time. The ten most abundant clones make up roughly 0.42% of the sample.

The source of this sequence is a man aged 25-45 years in good health. This chain is built from TRBV18 and TRBJ1-2; the central 9 bases match TRBD1. Material: naive CD4+ T cells sorted from blood. Read against the paper, the sample's cell subset or site label means: CD45RA+ positively selected. The CDR3 reads as follows: CASSLGQGTSGYTF. The nucleotide sequence is given as TGTGCCAGCTCTCTCGGACAGGGGACGAGTGGCTACACCTTC.